This TCR beta chain was observed in a study of blood T cells in healthy people across ages (dated by TCRdb to the mid-2010s). Study-level background: In model experiments, roughly one uniquely barcoded TCR beta cDNA molecule per two T cells was captured by template switching. The study analyzed two additional independent replicas of 1 million unique cDNA reads from the same blood draw for two donors, one aged 18 to 29 and one aged 80 or older. To track age-related changes in TCR beta repertoire diversity, the study relied on deep sequencing normalized with unique cDNA molecular identifiers. Donors were grouped into four age groups: young (average about 15 years), middle-aged (approximately 41), aged (about 59) and long-lived (just over 80). On the study overall, not on this receptor specifically: Total diversity estimates from one million sequenced T cells were considered lower bounds and underestimates. Observed TCR beta diversity correlated strongly with the percentage of naive T cells measured by flow cytometry. Compared with the aged group, more naive CD4+ T cells, fewer expanded clones and increased TCR diversity were shown by the long-lived group, suggesting age selection. As age increased, observed TCR beta diversity per million T cells dropped in a roughly linear way, and a significant reduction was already evident by age about 40. Because donor CMV infection status was unknown, age-related changes in expanded clonotypes were potentially confounded. Since profiling was done on bulk unsorted PBMCs, naive and antigen-experienced compartments could not be conclusively compared.

This clonotype occurred once. The target of this receptor is not known. There are no base qualities to consult, and no much larger clone falls within one base. Weak support is all one read offers. Libraries were prepared through 5' RACE. These reads were obtained on an Illumina HiSeq 2500. A second 7 to 11 cycle PCR used a sample-barcoded 5' primer and a J-beta primer mix. A unique molecular identifier was introduced onto each TCR beta cDNA molecule by a template-switch 5' adaptor carrying 12 random nucleotides. Each sample yielded at least 3 million CDR3-containing paired-end reads. The Mint cDNA synthesis kit, primed by a TRBC-specific oligonucleotide, was used to synthesize first-strand cDNA from all RNA. Following uracil-DNA glycosylase treatment, all cDNA underwent a first 18-cycle PCR with the universal primers M1SS and BC2_uni_R. The authors' pipeline ran thus. For normalization, 1 million high-quality reads, each with a distinct molecular identifier, were randomly selected from each sample. Instead of being binned into consensus sequences, reads with shared molecular identifiers were discarded. MiTCR, run with a Q25 quality threshold and the strictest error-elimination algorithm, handled CDR3 identification, clonotype clustering and error correction. A nonparametric unseen species model with Euler transformation was used to estimate a lower bound on total TCR beta diversity. TCRdb reworked the public reads: Q25 trimming with fastp, MiXCR clone assembly, productive beta chains retained. Each CDR3 protein gets just one entry, which takes the most common genes and DNA from the rows behind it. These V and J calls originate from TCRdb's pipeline instead of the authors' own analysis. The sample table lists about 930,000 distinct CDR3 sequences, around 29% of them with a count of one. The top ten hold about 9.4% of the sample.

Donors were 40 or so systemically healthy Caucasian individuals from Russia aged roughly 6 to 90 years. Each donor gave approximately 9.4 milliliters of peripheral blood, drawn into EDTA-treated Vacutainer tubes. Ficoll-Paque density-gradient centrifugation was used to isolate PBMCs, with at least 6 million per sample. Total RNA, at least 6 micrograms per sample, was extracted from PBMCs with Trizol reagent. The percentages of naive CD45RAhigh/CD27high T cells were determined by flow cytometry on a PBMC aliquot from every donor. CDR1 and CDR2 are read off the germline V gene (reference sequence) as GTSNPN and SVGIG. V and J are truncated by 7 bases and 4 bases respectively, leaving an intervening sequence of 16 bases. Inclusive of the bounding cysteine and phenylalanine, the CDR3 is 14 residues long. The sequence is cut down to CDR3 DNA, 42 bases in frame from base 1. In addition, the sample was reused for a study of T cells of mothers and their children. The second study reports: The donors were nine systemically healthy Caucasian individuals, made up of three mothers and their six children. cDNA synthesis used all of the extracted RNA, with roughly 1.5 ug of RNA in each 15 ul reaction. In the second PCR, sample barcodes and 2-4 random nucleotides were introduced via the M1S primer. Each mother yielded over 9.5 million TCR beta CDR3 reads and each child 2.5 million to 3 million reads. Thymic selection shapes the output of TCR recombination in a similar way in related and unrelated pairs, and inherited differences have a minor effect. Related mother-child pairs always showed normalized repertoire overlap that was slightly higher than in unrelated mother-child pairs, though the difference was never significant. Persistent microchimeric T cell clones were not detected, at a sensitivity of approximately 98 clones per million clonotypes. The study used deep NGS to compare TCR beta repertoires of mothers and children, seeking features distinguishing related mother-child pairs from unrelated individuals. Mothers averaged roughly 40 +/- 4 years of age and children averaged approximately 11 +/- 4 years. After adapter ligation was performed with NEBNext reagents, the libraries were sequenced on an Illumina HiSeq 2000 with 100+100 nt paired-end reads. To prevent cross-contamination, the mother and child libraries were prepared one month apart and sequenced in separate runs. For each donor, somewhere between roughly 500,000 and 2,100,000 distinct TCR beta clonotypes were identified. Naive TCR beta clonotypes were estimated from low-frequency clonotypes matched to each donor's FACS-determined naive share, without sorting.

Sequenced input: blood. The chain is made from TRBV30 and TRBJ1-4, with no D gene named confidently. The source of this sequence is a woman between 35 and 50 years old in good health. The CDR3 protein: CASQPGSFNEKLFF. The sequence in DNA is TGTGCCTCCCAACCGGGAAGTTTTAATGAAAAACTGTTTTTT.